A single sample is the source of the 8 T cell receptor beta chains below, sequenced in a study of low-dose radiotherapy and immunotherapy resistance in tumors. TRAV- and TRBV-specific primers, spanning alpha and beta chains, primed first-strand cDNA. A roughly 19-cycle PCR with a constant-region primer and V-primer adapter amplified TCRs. TCRdb reprocessed the reads with MiXCR, giving one entry per CDR3 protein. Of 55,000 to 65,000 distinct CDR3 sequences in the sample, around 27% are singletons; the top ten hold roughly 7%. Time point in this sample: before trial treatment. This material consisted of PBMCs, taken before treatment. Every receptor here comes from a male donor with rectosigmoid adenocarcinoma.

This clonotype was picked up many times. The genes are TRBV5-1 and TRBJ1-4, with D unresolved. This CDR3 has 14 residues. Germline CDR1 is SGHRS and CDR2 is YFSETQ. V lost 2 bases, J lost 2 bases, and 7 bases lay in between. CDR3 residues: CASSFDPTNEKLFF. In DNA, the CDR3 is TGCGCCAGCAGCTTCGACCCGACTAATGAAAAACTGTTTTTT.

In this sample, this clonotype turned up many times. The rearrangement links TRBV19 to TRBJ2-4; tentative D call: TRBD1 (6 bases). The CDR3 covers 15 residues. Trimming removed 7 bases at V and 0 bases at J, with 13 bases between. Per the germline V gene, CDR1 is LNHDA and CDR2 is SQIVND (reference sequence). The CDR3 bases are TGTGCCAGTATCCCGACAGGTCCAGCCAAAAACATTCAGTACTTC. It is translated as CASIPTGPAKNIQYF.

This clonotype showed up just a few times. V and J are TRBV5-1 and TRBJ2-1, with TRBD1 identical over 9 bases. The junction had 9 bases not matched to a gene; V was cut back by 0 bases and J by 8 bases. Germline loops: CDR1 SGHRS, CDR2 YFSETQ. This CDR3 comprises 16 residues. The CDR3 sequence: CASSLAPGQGIDEQFF. CDR3 nucleotide sequence: TGCGCCAGCAGCTTGGCCCCCGGACAGGGGATAGATGAGCAGTTCTTC.

This clonotype was seen many times. The rearrangement uses TRBV28 and TRBJ1-5; tentatively, D is TRBD1 (5 bases). The V end was cut by 6 bases, the J end by 7 bases, with 13 bases between. The V gene's germline CDR1 is MDHEN and CDR2 SYDVKM. There are 13 residues in the CDR3. Here the CDR3 DNA reads TGTGCCAGCAGCCCCCGGGGGTGGCAGCCCCAGCATTTT. Encoded protein: CASSPRGWQPQHF.

A remark on this clonotype: A far larger clone is only one base removed, so a read error is likely. V and J are TRBV7-2 and TRBJ2-3; D is unresolved. This CDR3 has 11 residues. Germline values: CDR1 SGHTA, CDR2 FQGNSA. In nucleotides, the CDR3 is TGTGTCAGCAGCCGAACAGATACGCAGTATTTT. Translating gives CVSSRTDTQYF.

Worth noting for this clonotype: Since a far larger clone is one base different, this is likely a read error. The chain uses TRBV5-1 and TRBJ2-5, with unresolved D. The V gene lost 0 bases and the J gene lost 11 bases, with 20 bases spanning the gap. The CDR3 contains 15 residues. Germline V gene lookup returns CDR1 SGHRS and CDR2 YFSETQ. CDR3 in amino acids: CASSLVVAAIYEQYF. The CDR3 DNA is TGCGCCAGCAGCTTGGTGGTAGCCGCGATCTATGAGCAGTACTTC. The full variable domain, in which reference TRBV5-1 and TRBJ2-5 provide the parts outside the CDR3, is KAGVTQTPRYLIKTRGQQVTLSCSPISGHRSVSWYQQTPGQGLQFLFEYFSETQRNKGNFPGRFSGRQFSNSRSEMNVSTLELGDSALYLCASSLVVAAIYEQYFGPGTRLLVL.

This clonotype was counted ten times or more. The chain combines TRBV12-3 or TRBV12-4 with TRBJ2-1; possible D gene TRBD2, 6 bases. The CDR3 sequence is 15 residues long. Deletions cut 3 bases from V and 5 bases from J, with 14 bases between. The CDR3: CASSFRRGGNNEQFF. CDR3 nucleotides: TGTGCCAGCAGTTTTAGGAGGGGTGGGAACAATGAGCAGTTCTTC.

This clonotype was seen at least ten times. This sequence joins TRBV28 and TRBJ1-1, with D unresolved. The germline V and J ends were trimmed by 4 bases and 4 bases, with 10 bases remaining between them. CDR3 length equals 13 residues. CDR1 and CDR2 (germline): MDHEN, SYDVKM. The CDR3 DNA is TGTGCCAGCAGTTACCCCGAGAGCACTGAAGCTTTCTTT. It codes for CASSYPESTEAFF.